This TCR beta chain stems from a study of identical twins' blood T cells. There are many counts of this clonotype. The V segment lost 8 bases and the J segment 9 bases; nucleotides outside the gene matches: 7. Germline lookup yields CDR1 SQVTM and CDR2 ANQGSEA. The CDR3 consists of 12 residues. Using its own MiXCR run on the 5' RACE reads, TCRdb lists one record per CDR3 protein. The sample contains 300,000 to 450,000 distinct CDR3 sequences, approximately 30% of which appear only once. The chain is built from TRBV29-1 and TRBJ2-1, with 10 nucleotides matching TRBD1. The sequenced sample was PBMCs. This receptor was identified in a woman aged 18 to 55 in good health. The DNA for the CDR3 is TGCAGCTCCTCGGGACAGGGGAGTGAGCAGTTCTTC. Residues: CSSSGQGSEQFF.